The text below deals with one T cell receptor beta chain. Its matching antigen is unknown. Extraction and reverse transcription of RNA yielded cDNA as the sequencing template. Generated by immunoSEQ multiplex PCR, the TCRdb table keeps only in-frame clones and is missing some. The sample holds about 250,000 clones, about 68% seen once. Specimens obtained from alopecia areata patients comprised lesional scalp punch biopsies and peripheral blood. Germline V gene sequence: CDR1 GTSNPN, CDR2 SVGIG (reference sequence). Trimming removed 4 bases from V and 4 bases from J; junction bases left unmatched: 4. This CDR3 region has 14 residues. The sample originates from a study of CD8+ T cells in alopecia areata. Study conclusions and caveats: Relative to normal scalp, lesional scalp, especially alopecia totalis/universalis, showed higher clonality. Scalp data also include sequences from resident alphabeta T cells of normal skin.

The receptor was derived from a human donor with alopecia areata. The V call is TRBV30, the J call TRBJ2-1, with TRBD1 identical over 10 bases. The sample in question was CD4+ T cells sorted from blood, obtained at week 0. The CDR3 loop is CAWNPGQGYNEQFF. CDR3 bases: TGTGCCTGGAATCCGGGACAGGGGTACAATGAGCAGTTCTTC.